The 26 T cell receptor beta chains below were found in one sample sequenced in a study of blood T cell repertoires in COVID-19. Clones were sequenced by immunoSEQ multiplex PCR, and TCRdb holds only the in-frame ones, with some missing. The sample carries 140,000 or so clones, around 83% recorded once. The sequenced material came from PBMCs or T cells enriched from blood (not recorded which). The receptors here all came from a man over 45 who had recovered from COVID-19.

This chain uses TRBV7-2 with TRBJ2-3; 14 nucleotides line up with TRBD2. CDR1 and CDR2 (germline): SGHTA, FQGNSA. V dropped 2 bases and J dropped 2; count of bases not matched to a gene: 9. The CDR3 loop spans 19 amino acids. CDR3 DNA: TGTGCCAGCAGCTTATTGGGGACTAGCGGGAGTTCTTTCACAGATACGCAGTATTTT. Its translation: CASSLLGTSGSSFTDTQYF. Complete variable domain (other parts from reference TRBV7-2 and TRBJ2-3): GAGVSQSPSNKVTEKGKDVELRCDPISGHTALYWYRQSLGQGLEFLIYFQGNSAPDKSGLPSDRFSAERTGGSVSTLTIQRTQQEDSAVYLCASSLLGTSGSSFTDTQYFGPGTRLTVL.

The chain recombines TRBV9 with TRBJ1-4; 8 nucleotides match TRBD1. This CDR3 has 15 amino acids. CDR1 is SGDLS and CDR2 is YYNGEE in the germline V gene. The V gene end was trimmed by 0 bases and the J gene end by 8 bases; junction bases not matched to a gene: 6. CDR3 sequence (DNA): TGTGCCAGCAGCGTAGATGACAGGGGAGGGGAAAAACTGTTTTTT. This encodes CASSVDDRGGEKLFF. Combining the CDR3 with reference TRBV9 and TRBJ1-4 gives the whole variable domain DSGVTQTPKHLITATGQRVTLRCSPRSGDLSVYWYQQSLDQGLQFLIQYYNGEERAKGNILERFSAQQFPDLHSELNLSSLELGDSALYFCASSVDDRGGEKLFFGSGTQLSVL.

The chain's CDR3 is CASSWDRGPNEKLFF. CDR3 DNA: TGTGCCAGCAGCTGGGACAGGGGACCTAATGAAAAACTGTTTTTT. This chain links TRBV2 with TRBJ1-4, with 10 bases lining up with TRBD1. The CDR3 totals 15 residues. The germline V gene encodes CDR1 SNHLY and CDR2 FYNNEI. V lost 6 bases, J lost 3 bases, and 4 bases stayed unmatched.

J is TRBJ1-5 and V is TRBV19, with 12 bases identical to TRBD1. V trimming: 8 bases; J trimming: 2 bases; junction bases outside the gene matches: 10. Germline V CDR1 and CDR2: LNHDA, SQIVND (reference sequence). The CDR3 spans 17 residues. CDR3 in amino acids: CASSPGQGAGGNQPQHF. For the CDR3, the DNA is TGTGCCAGTTCCCCGGGACAGGGGGCCGGTGGCAATCAGCCCCAGCATTTT. The complete variable domain, with remaining parts taken from reference TRBV19 and TRBJ1-5, reads DGGITQSPKYLFRKEGQNVTLSCEQNLNHDAMYWYRQDPGQGLRLIYYSQIVNDFQKGDIAEGYSVSREKKESFPLTVTSAQKNPTAFYLCASSPGQGAGGNQPQHFGDGTRLSIL.

The V call is TRBV10-3, the J call TRBJ1-3, with no clear D. There are 13 residues in the CDR3. V lost 4 bases and J 0 bases, leaving 4 bases between the germline ends. The V gene's germline CDR1 is ENHRY and CDR2 SYGVKD. CDR3 region: CAISGGSGNTIYF. The CDR3 DNA is TGTGCCATCAGTGGAGGCTCTGGAAACACCATATATTTT.

The V call is TRBV7-2, the J call TRBJ2-7; 8 bases map to TRBD2. Germline CDR1 SGHTA, CDR2 FQGNSA. After removal of 2 bases from V and 1 base from J, the junction contained 4 bases not matched to a gene. The length of the CDR3 is 15 residues. CDR3 sequence: CASSLYVAGSYEQYF. The CDR3 DNA is TGTGCCAGCAGCTTATATGTAGCGGGATCCTACGAGCAGTACTTC.

There are a few counts of this clone. The CDR3 region has the DNA TGCGCCAGCAGTCCCAGCGGGGGCCCGTACGAGCAGTACTTC. It codes for CASSPSGGPYEQYF. This sequence joins TRBV10-1 and TRBJ2-7, with 8 bases matching TRBD2. This CDR3 is built from 14 residues. V dropped 5 bases and J dropped 4; count of bases not matched to a gene: 7. Germline values: CDR1 WNHNN, CDR2 SYGVQD (reference sequence).

V and J are TRBV6-5 and TRBJ2-7; a weak D match, TRBD2 (5 bases). The CDR3 is made up of 16 amino acids. V lost 0 bases, J lost 2 bases, and 14 bases lay in between. CDR1 is MNHEY and CDR2 is SVGAGI in the germline V gene. CDR3 residues: CASSYSYGWETYEQYF. CDR3 coding DNA: TGTGCCAGCAGTTACTCGTACGGCTGGGAGACCTACGAGCAGTACTTC.

The chain carries TRBV19 and TRBJ2-7, with D perhaps matching TRBD1 (5 bases). The V and J ends lost 7 bases and 6 bases respectively, with 19 bases between them. The CDR3 has 14 residues. Germline loops: CDR1 LNHDA, CDR2 SQIVND (reference sequence). The DNA for the CDR3 is TGTGCCAGTACCCTGAACAGGATAGCCTCCGAGCAGTACTTC. It codes for CASTLNRIASEQYF. The whole variable domain, filled in from reference TRBV19 and TRBJ2-7, reads DGGITQSPKYLFRKEGQNVTLSCEQNLNHDAMYWYRQDPGQGLRLIYYSQIVNDFQKGDIAEGYSVSREKKESFPLTVTSAQKNPTAFYLCASTLNRIASEQYFGPGTRLTVT.

With respect to this clone: This may come from a read error, since a much larger clone is one base off. The chain carries TRBV25-1 and TRBJ2-7; possibly TRBD2 for D (6 bases). The ends were cut back, 7 bases at V and 2 bases at J, with 12 bases in the middle. This CDR3 contains 13 residues. Germline-derived CDR1 and CDR2 are MGHDK and SYGVNS. This CDR3 is CASNGRGTYEQYF. The CDR3 nucleotides are TGTGCCAGCAATGGACGGGGGACCTACGAGCAGTACTTC.

The chain combines TRBV7-6 with TRBJ1-3, with no clear D. V lost 0 bases to trimming and J lost 0 bases, with 15 bases between them. Per the germline V gene, CDR1 is SGHVS and CDR2 is FNYEAQ. The CDR3 has 18 amino acids. The CDR3 region is CASSLALSGVSSGNTIYF. In nucleotides, the CDR3 is TGTGCCAGCAGCTTAGCCCTTTCCGGGGTGAGCTCTGGAAACACCATATATTTT.

This chain joins TRBV2 and TRBJ2-4, with 12 bases identical to TRBD2. The CDR3 runs to 18 residues. The V segment lost 6 bases and the J segment 0 bases; nucleotides outside the gene matches: 9. Germline V gives CDR1 SNHLY, CDR2 FYNNEI. CDR3 DNA: TGTGCCAGCAGACTTACTAGCGGGGGGACTCTAGCCAAAAACATTCAGTACTTC. Residues: CASRLTSGGTLAKNIQYF.

This chain's CDR3 is CASSVADRQPYNTIYF. For the CDR3, the DNA is TGTGCCAGCAGCGTAGCCGACAGGCAGCCGTACAACACCATATATTTT. The chain is built from TRBV9 and TRBJ1-3; possible D gene TRBD1, 6 bases. Looked up from germline, CDR1 is SGDLS and CDR2 is YYNGEE. The CDR3 contains 16 residues. V lost 0 bases and J 7 bases, leaving 17 bases between the germline ends.

V and J are TRBV20-1 and TRBJ1-1; D is ambiguous. Trimming removed 0 bases from V and 8 bases from J, with 7 bases in between. CDR1 and CDR2 from the germline V gene are DFQATT and SNEGSKA (reference sequence). The CDR3 spans 11 residues. In DNA form, the CDR3 reads TGCAGTGCTAGAGAAAACCAGGAAGCTTTCTTT. Protein: CSARENQEAFF.

This rearrangement joins TRBV10-3 to TRBJ1-1, with 10 bases matching TRBD1. Germline V CDR1 and CDR2: ENHRY, SYGVKD. The CDR3 runs 15 residues. The V segment lost 7 bases and the J segment 0 bases; nucleotides outside the gene matches: 5. The CDR3 loop reads CAIMETGGVNTEAFF. As DNA, the CDR3 is TGTGCCATCATGGAGACAGGGGGCGTGAACACTGAAGCTTTCTTT.

J is TRBJ1-5 and V is TRBV2, with 10 bases lining up with TRBD1. Trimming at V came to 5 bases and at J to 7 bases, leaving 8 bases not matched to a gene. This CDR3 has 15 amino acids. CDR1 is SNHLY, CDR2 FYNNEI, per germline. CDR3 in amino acids: CASSTERTGGQPQHF. Written as DNA, the CDR3 is TGTGCCAGCAGTACTGAAAGGACAGGGGGGCAGCCCCAGCATTTT.

This rearrangement joins TRBV29-1 to TRBJ2-1, with D possibly being TRBD2 (6 bases). V was pared by 7 bases and J by 0 bases, with 13 bases between. The CDR3 has 14 amino acids. Germline loops: CDR1 SQVTM, CDR2 ANQGSEA. The CDR3 nucleotides read TGCAGCGCCATCCGGGAGAGCTCCTACAATGAGCAGTTCTTC. This encodes CSAIRESSYNEQFF.

The rearrangement joins TRBV6-6 to TRBJ2-5; 7 bases align to TRBD2. Trimming cost V 0 bases and J 4 bases; bases outside gene matches: 8. In germline, CDR1 is MNHNY, CDR2 SVGAGI (reference sequence). CDR3 length: 16 amino acids. CDR3 region: CASSYSGGLGGETQYF. The CDR3 DNA reads TGTGCCAGCAGTTACTCGGGAGGGCTGGGGGGAGAGACCCAGTACTTC.

V is TRBV6-5 and J is TRBJ2-2; maybe TRBD1 (5 bases). V dropped 3 bases and J dropped 3 bases, with 8 bases sitting between them. CDR1 and CDR2 (germline): MNHEY, SVGAGI. This CDR3 has 14 amino acids. The CDR3 DNA sequence: TGTGCCAGCAGTTATCAGGGTTACACCGGGGAGCTGTTTTTT. This encodes CASSYQGYTGELFF.

This chain connects TRBV10-3 to TRBJ1-3; 7 positions agree with TRBD1. This CDR3 region has 16 residues. J was trimmed by 4 bases and V by 1 base; bases with no gene match: 7. CDR1 is ENHRY and CDR2 is SYGVKD in the germline V gene. The CDR3 coding sequence is TGTGCCATCAGTGAGTACAGGGGAAGGAGAGGAAACACCATATATTTT. Translation gives CAISEYRGRRGNTIYF.

This clone was recorded a few times. This chain joins TRBV27 and TRBJ2-7; the D gene is possibly TRBD1 (5 bases). The CDR3 extends over 17 amino acids. Between the trimmed V and J ends, which lost 6 bases and 2 bases, there was a span of 23 bases. The V gene's germline CDR1 is MNHEY and CDR2 SMNVEV (reference sequence). CDR3: CASRTVRSTDIPYEQYF. In nucleotides, the CDR3 is TGTGCCAGCAGGACCGTTCGTTCGACAGATATCCCCTACGAGCAGTACTTC.

J is TRBJ1-5 and V is TRBV5-1; D may be TRBD1 (5 bases). The CDR3 consists of 13 residues. Trimming removed 4 bases at V and 5 bases at J, with 10 bases between. CDR1 is SGHRS, CDR2 YFSETQ, per germline. CDR3 residues: CASSVQGDQPQHF. The CDR3 region has the DNA TGCGCCAGCAGCGTTCAGGGTGATCAGCCCCAGCATTTT.

The genes are TRBV28 and TRBJ1-5, with D tentatively TRBD1 (5 bases). Germline assignment: CDR1 MDHEN and CDR2 SYDVKM. V lost 5 bases and J lost 7, with 18 bases in between. The CDR3 length is 15 residues. The CDR3, as DNA: TGTGCCAGCAGTGGGGGACCGGGGGTCTGGCAGCCCCAGCATTTT. Its translation is CASSGGPGVWQPQHF.

The V gene is TRBV6-5, the J gene TRBJ1-2; 10 nucleotides match TRBD1. Germline CDR1 reads MNHEY; CDR2 reads SVGAGI. Unmatched junction bases numbered 8, after V lost 7 bases and J lost 6 bases. The CDR3 is 14 residues long. Written as DNA, the CDR3 is TGTGCCAGCACCTCCGGACAGGGGGGGGATGGCTACACCTTC. Protein sequence: CASTSGQGGDGYTF.

V and J are TRBV5-1 and TRBJ2-7; D is possibly TRBD1 (7 bases). V was pared by 0 bases and J by 1 base, with 11 bases between. Germline V gene sequence: CDR1 SGHRS, CDR2 YFSETQ. CDR3 size: 15 residues. CDR3 in DNA: TGCGCCAGCAGCTTGGGACAGGGAGGATCCTACGAGCAGTACTTC. Its protein is CASSLGQGGSYEQYF.

This sequence joins TRBV28 and TRBJ2-7; 10 bases fit TRBD1. Per germline, CDR1 MDHEN and CDR2 SYDVKM. The trim removed 6 bases at V and 3 bases at J, leaving 5 bases unmatched. CDR3 length: 14 amino acids. The CDR3 nucleotides read TGTGCCAGCAGCTCCGGGACAGGGGACTACGAGCAGTACTTC. It encodes CASSSGTGDYEQYF.